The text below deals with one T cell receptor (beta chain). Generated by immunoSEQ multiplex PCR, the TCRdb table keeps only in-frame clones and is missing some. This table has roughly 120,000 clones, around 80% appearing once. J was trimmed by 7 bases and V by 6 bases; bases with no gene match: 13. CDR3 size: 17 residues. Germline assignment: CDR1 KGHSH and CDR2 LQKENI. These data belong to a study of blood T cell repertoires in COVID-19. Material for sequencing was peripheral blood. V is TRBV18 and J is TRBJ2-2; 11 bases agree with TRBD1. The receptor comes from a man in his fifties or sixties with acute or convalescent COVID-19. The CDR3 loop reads CASSPTPWTGGGGELFF. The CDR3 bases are TGTGCCAGCTCCCCTACCCCGTGGACAGGGGGCGGCGGGGAGCTGTTTTTT.